Listed below are T cell receptor beta chains from one sample, sequenced in a study of shared clonotypes between healthy human individuals. Method: immunoSEQ multiplex PCR; TCRdb's copy keeps in-frame clones and lacks some. The profile shows about 330,000 clones, 87% of them singletons. Sequencing was done on a sample of memory CD8+ T cells sorted from blood. These TCRs come from a man younger than 35 in good health. Each CDR3 is given with its conserved first and last residue. The D gene is left open where the match is weak. Some rows mark clone size as missing; the rest say once, few, many or name a class of expanded clone.

v_gene: TRBV5-6; d_gene: .; j_gene: TRBJ2-6; abundance: .; CDR3aa: CASSLWGEAGANVLTF; CDR3nt: TGTGCCAGCAGCTTGTGGGGGGAAGCTGGGGCCAACGTCCTGACTTTC
v_gene: TRBV7-8; d_gene: .; j_gene: TRBJ1-2; abundance: few; CDR3aa: CASSPNGGGYGYTF; CDR3nt: TGTGCCAGCAGCCCAAATGGAGGAGGCTATGGCTACACCTTC
v_gene: TRBV27; d_gene: .; j_gene: TRBJ1-2; abundance: .; CDR3aa: CASSLNVNYGYTF; CDR3nt: TGTGCCAGCAGTTTAAATGTTAACTATGGCTACACCTTC
v_gene: TRBV6-1; d_gene: .; j_gene: TRBJ1-4; abundance: many; CDR3aa: CASTAGQGGAEKLFF; CDR3nt: TGTGCCAGCACCGCCGGCCAAGGGGGGGCTGAAAAACTGTTTTTT
v_gene: TRBV30; d_gene: TRBD1; j_gene: TRBJ1-6; abundance: .; CDR3aa: CAWSTLLTGTGSSPLHF; CDR3nt: TGTGCCTGGAGTACACTTTTGACCGGGACAGGGAGTTCACCCCTCCACTTT
v_gene: TRBV5-6; d_gene: .; j_gene: TRBJ2-5; abundance: .; CDR3aa: CASSSPGTANTQYF; CDR3nt: TGTGCCAGCAGCTCCCCCGGGACTGCCAACACCCAGTACTTC
v_gene: TRBV5-1; d_gene: .; j_gene: TRBJ2-1; abundance: once; CDR3aa: CASSLDAYNEQFF; CDR3nt: TGCGCCAGCAGCTTGGACGCCTACAATGAGCAGTTCTTC
v_gene: TRBV4-1; d_gene: TRBD2; j_gene: TRBJ2-1; abundance: .; CDR3aa: CASSPSTSGTDEQFF; CDR3nt: TGCGCCAGCAGCCCCTCTACTAGCGGGACTGATGAGCAGTTCTTC
v_gene: TRBV7-9; d_gene: TRBD1; j_gene: TRBJ2-2; abundance: .; CDR3aa: CASRWDSYTGELFF; CDR3nt: TGTGCCAGCAGGTGGGACAGCTACACCGGGGAGCTGTTTTTT
v_gene: TRBV5-6; d_gene: TRBD1; j_gene: TRBJ1-4; abundance: .; CDR3aa: CASRRRDRVEKLFF; CDR3nt: TGTGCCAGCAGACGCCGGGACAGGGTCGAAAAACTGTTTTTT
v_gene: TRBV6-5; d_gene: .; j_gene: TRBJ2-5; abundance: .; CDR3aa: CASSLLENYQETQYF; CDR3nt: TGTGCCAGCAGCCTACTAGAGAATTACCAAGAGACCCAGTACTTC
v_gene: TRBV27; d_gene: TRBD2; j_gene: TRBJ2-1; abundance: .; CDR3aa: CASSLAGVNEQFF; CDR3nt: TGTGCCAGCAGCCTAGCGGGAGTCAATGAGCAGTTCTTC
v_gene: TRBV5-1; d_gene: TRBD1; j_gene: TRBJ1-1; abundance: .; CDR3aa: CASSLTGGLNTEAFF; CDR3nt: TGCGCCAGCAGCTTGACAGGGGGCTTGAACACTGAAGCTTTCTTT
v_gene: TRBV11-2; d_gene: .; j_gene: TRBJ2-5; abundance: .; CDR3aa: CASRDGRDLRGETQYF; CDR3nt: TGTGCCAGCAGAGACGGACGGGACCTAAGGGGGGAGACCCAGTACTTC
v_gene: TRBV2; d_gene: .; j_gene: TRBJ1-1; abundance: once; CDR3aa: CASSENAEAFF; CDR3nt: TGTGCCAGCAGTGAGAACGCTGAAGCTTTCTTT
v_gene: TRBV5-1; d_gene: TRBD1; j_gene: TRBJ1-2; abundance: .; CDR3aa: CASTRGTGQNYGYTF; CDR3nt: TGCGCCAGCACCCGGGGGACAGGGCAGAACTATGGCTACACCTTC
v_gene: TRBV4-1; d_gene: .; j_gene: TRBJ1-1; abundance: .; CDR3aa: CASSQDRRGAFF; CDR3nt: TGCGCCAGCAGCCAAGATAGACGTGGGGCTTTCTTT
v_gene: TRBV30; d_gene: .; j_gene: TRBJ1-2; abundance: .; CDR3aa: CAWSRQGHYEGYTF; CDR3nt: TGTGCCTGGAGTCGTCAGGGACACTACGAGGGCTACACCTTC
v_gene: TRBV19; d_gene: .; j_gene: TRBJ2-7; abundance: .; CDR3aa: CASSLDLGAYEQYF; CDR3nt: TGTGCCAGTAGCTTAGACCTAGGGGCCTACGAGCAGTACTTC
v_gene: TRBV7-9; d_gene: TRBD2; j_gene: TRBJ2-1; abundance: .; CDR3aa: CASSKPGLAREQFF; CDR3nt: TGTGCCAGCAGCAAACCGGGACTAGCTCGTGAGCAGTTCTTC
v_gene: TRBV7-9; d_gene: .; j_gene: TRBJ1-2; abundance: .; CDR3aa: CASSFVDGDPRYTF; CDR3nt: TGTGCCAGCAGCTTCGTAGATGGGGACCCTCGCTACACCTTC
v_gene: TRBV7-9; d_gene: TRBD1; j_gene: TRBJ1-5; abundance: .; CDR3aa: CASRGQGNQPQHF; CDR3nt: TGTGCCAGCAGAGGACAGGGCAATCAGCCCCAGCATTTT
v_gene: TRBV14; d_gene: TRBD1; j_gene: TRBJ2-7; abundance: .; CDR3aa: CASSPAGQGLKQYF; CDR3nt: TGTGCCAGCAGCCCAGCAGGACAGGGCCTCAAGCAGTACTTC
v_gene: TRBV2; d_gene: .; j_gene: TRBJ2-7; abundance: .; CDR3aa: CASSEGGAQRYYEQYF; CDR3nt: TGTGCCAGCAGTGAAGGGGGGGCCCAACGGTACTACGAGCAGTACTTC
v_gene: TRBV28; d_gene: TRBD1; j_gene: TRBJ1-5; abundance: .; CDR3aa: CASSPMGTVRQPQHF; CDR3nt: TGTGCCAGCAGTCCTATGGGGACAGTGCGCCAGCCCCAGCATTTT
v_gene: TRBV5-1; d_gene: .; j_gene: TRBJ2-7; abundance: .; CDR3aa: CASSFPGRIYEQYF; CDR3nt: TGCGCCAGCAGCTTCCCAGGGAGGATATACGAGCAGTACTTC
v_gene: TRBV10-2; d_gene: .; j_gene: TRBJ1-5; abundance: .; CDR3aa: CASSDWFLQPQHF; CDR3nt: TGCGCCAGCAGTGATTGGTTCCTTCAGCCCCAGCATTTT
v_gene: TRBV27; d_gene: .; j_gene: TRBJ2-3; abundance: many; CDR3aa: CASSLRPSTDTQYF; CDR3nt: TGTGCCAGCAGTTTGCGTCCTAGCACAGATACGCAGTATTTT
v_gene: TRBV29-1; d_gene: .; j_gene: TRBJ2-7; abundance: .; CDR3aa: CSARVSTYEQYF; CDR3nt: TGCAGCGCCCGGGTTTCAACCTACGAGCAGTACTTC
v_gene: TRBV2; d_gene: TRBD2; j_gene: TRBJ2-5; abundance: .; CDR3aa: CASLSILAGAETQYF; CDR3nt: TGTGCCAGCTTATCTATACTAGCGGGGGCAGAGACCCAGTACTTC
v_gene: TRBV6-5; d_gene: .; j_gene: TRBJ2-5; abundance: .; CDR3aa: CASSYHRVETQYF; CDR3nt: TGTGCCAGCAGTTACCACAGGGTGGAGACCCAGTACTTC